This is a list of T cell receptor beta chains from one sample in a study of CD8 T cells in ankylosing spondylitis. One entry per CDR3 protein, called by TCRdb with MiXCR from the 5' RACE reads. Of around 340,000 distinct CDR3 sequences in the sample, roughly 15% were seen once. Sequencing used blood, either unsorted or a sorted T cell fraction (not recorded which). All receptors derive from a male donor with ankylosing spondylitis or in good health (not recorded which). Both conserved end residues are part of each CDR3. Fields, in order: J gene, D gene, V gene, clone size, CDR3 DNA, CDR3 protein. A D gene is named only where the DNA matches it firmly. The size entry is marked missing in some rows and otherwise reads once, few, many or a size class.

>TRBJ2-5|NA|TRBV11-2|NA
TGTGCCAGCAGCTTACAGGACCAAGAGACCCAGTACTTC
CASSLQDQETQYF
>TRBJ2-7|NA|TRBV3-1|NA
TGTGCCAGCAGCCAAGAGTTTCCTACCTACGAGCAGTACTTC
CASSQEFPTYEQYF
>TRBJ2-7|NA|TRBV14|many
TGTGCCAGCAGCCAAGGACCCTCAGGAGGGCTTTACGAGCAGTACTTC
CASSQGPSGGLYEQYF
>TRBJ2-2|TRBD1|TRBV6-1|few
TGTGCCAGCAGGCCTTTGACAGGGGGGCCCGGGGAGCTGTTTTTT
CASRPLTGGPGELFF
>TRBJ1-1|TRBD1|TRBV29-1|NA
TGCAGCGTCGGGGGGACAGCTCAGAGGAGAATGAACACTGAAGCTTTCTTT
CSVGGTAQRRMNTEAFF
>TRBJ2-3|TRBD2|TRBV20-1|few
TGCAGTGCTAGTAATAGCGGGTTACCCACAGATACGCAGTATTTT
CSASNSGLPTDTQYF
>TRBJ2-2|NA|TRBV5-1|many
TGCGCCAGCAGCTTAGCGGCAGGGGTCGTCACCGGGGAGCTGTTTTTT
CASSLAAGVVTGELFF
>TRBJ1-2|TRBD1|TRBV29-1|NA
TGCAGCGTTGTTAGGAGACAGGGAAATTTTAACTATGGCTACACCTTC
CSVVRRQGNFNYGYTF
>TRBJ2-2|NA|TRBV19|NA
TGTGCCAGTAGTACCATCCCGGCCATCAATACCGGGGAGCTGTTTTTT
CASSTIPAINTGELFF
>TRBJ1-1|NA|TRBV3-1|NA
TGTGCCAGCAGCCACAGAAAGGGGTCTGAAGCTTTCTTT
CASSHRKGSEAFF